This T cell receptor beta chain was identified during a study of cytomegalovirus exposure and HLA in healthy donors. The germline V and J ends were trimmed by 2 bases and 5 bases, with 15 bases remaining between them. The CDR3 consists of 15 residues. The germline V gene encodes CDR1 MNHEY and CDR2 SMNVEV (reference sequence). The PCR was carried out with 60 Vbeta primers and 13 Jbeta primers. Clones were sequenced by immunoSEQ multiplex PCR, and TCRdb holds only the in-frame ones, with some missing. The sample yields 150,000 to 200,000 clones, around four fifths seen once. The source is a man younger than 35 in good health and CMV-seronegative. This chain joins TRBV27 and TRBJ2-5; possibly TRBD1 for D (6 bases). Sequenced input: PBMCs. The CDR3 is CASSLGDPRGETQYF. DNA for the CDR3: TGTGCCAGCAGTTTAGGGGACCCAAGGGGGGAGACCCAGTACTTC.